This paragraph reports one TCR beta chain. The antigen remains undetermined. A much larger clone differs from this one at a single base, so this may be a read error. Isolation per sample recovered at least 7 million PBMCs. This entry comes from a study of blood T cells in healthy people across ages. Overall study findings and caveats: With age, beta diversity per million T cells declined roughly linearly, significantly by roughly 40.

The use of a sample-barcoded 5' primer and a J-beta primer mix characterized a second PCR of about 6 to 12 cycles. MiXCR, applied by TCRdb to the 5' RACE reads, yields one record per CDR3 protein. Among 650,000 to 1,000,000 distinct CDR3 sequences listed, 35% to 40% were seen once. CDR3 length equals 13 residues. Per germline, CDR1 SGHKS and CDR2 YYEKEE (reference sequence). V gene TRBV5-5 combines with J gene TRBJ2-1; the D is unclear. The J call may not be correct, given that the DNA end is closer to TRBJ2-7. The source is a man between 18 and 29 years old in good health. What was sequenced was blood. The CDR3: CASSPNRNNEQYF. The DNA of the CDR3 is TGTGCCAGCAGCCCGAACAGAAACAATGAGCAGTACTTC.